The 14 T cell receptor beta chains below were found in one sample sequenced in a study of tissue T cells after allogeneic stem cell transplantation. Clones were sequenced by immunoSEQ multiplex PCR, and TCRdb holds only the in-frame ones, with some missing. Found here are roughly 50,000 clones, 65% to 80% of them singletons; the top ten hold approximately 0.72%. The sample consisted of sorted cells pooled from one or two spleens. All receptors derive from a pool of C57BL/6 mice in good health.

Remarks on this clone: Gene names follow the mouse nomenclature. Sequencing ends 1 residue short of the CDR3 end; the germline J gene provides the rest. V is TRBV3 and J is TRBJ2-1; TRBD2 agrees at 10 bases. Germline V lookup: CDR1 SNHLY, CDR2 FYNGKV (reference sequence). The J segment lost 7 bases and the V segment lost 5 bases, leaving 2 bases of the junction unmatched. CDR3 length: 13 amino acids. The CDR3 sequence: CASSETGGAEQFF. CDR3 DNA (partial): TGTGCCAGCAGCGAGACTGGGGGGGCTGAGCAGTTC. Full variable domain (outside the CDR3, taken from reference TRBV3 and TRBJ2-1): GPKVLQIPSHQIIDMGQMVTLNCDPVSNHLYFYWYKQILGQQMEFLVNFYNGKVMEKSKLFKDQFSVERPDGSYFTLKIQPTALEDSAVYFCASSETGGAEQFFGPGTRLTVL.

About this clone itself: Gene names denote mouse genes. The read comes to an end 1 residue before the CDR3 does, leaving the germline J gene to fill in the end. The rearrangement uses TRBV29 and TRBJ2-1, with D unclear. The CDR3 extends over 13 amino acids. Germline V lookup: CDR1 MSHET, CDR2 SYDVDS. Trimming shortened V by 1 base and J by 6 bases, and 7 bases separated the two germline ends. CDR3 residues: CASSLWVGAEQFF. The CDR3 DNA, read in part, is TGTGCTAGCAGTTTATGGGTGGGTGCTGAGCAGTTC.

Turning to this clone: Genes here carry mouse names. The CDR3 is cut off 1 residue early in the read; its end comes from the germline J gene. The J gene is TRBJ2-4, the V gene TRBV4; 11 positions match TRBD2. Germline V CDR1 and CDR2: LGHDT, YNNKQL (reference sequence). CDR3 length: 14 residues. Trimming at V came to 4 bases and at J to 4 bases, leaving 1 base not matched to a gene. The CDR3 sequence: CASSWGLGENTLYF. The covered CDR3 bases are TGTGCCAGCAGCTGGGGACTGGGGGAAAACACCTTGTAC.

As to this clone: Any gene name here is a mouse gene name. The sequenced fragment ends 1 residue before the CDR3 boundary, so the rest is inferred from the germline J gene. The chain carries TRBV13-1 and TRBJ2-1, with 7 bases that match TRBD1. The junction had 4 bases not matched to a gene; V was cut back by 1 base and J by 3 bases. The CDR3 runs 15 residues. Germline CDR1 and CDR2: NSHNY and SYGAGN. The DNA read from the CDR3 is TGTGCCAGCAGTGATCGGGACAGATCCTATGCTGAGCAGTTC. Protein product: CASSDRDRSYAEQF. In full, the CDR3 reads CASSDRDRSYAEQFF.

Turning to this clone: Genes here carry mouse names. Coverage ceases 1 residue before the CDR3 finishes, and the germline J gene fills in the end. The rearrangement joins TRBV5 to TRBJ2-7, with 11 positions matching TRBD2. The length of the CDR3 is 14 residues. V was pared by 3 bases and J by 3 bases, with 1 base of the junction left unmatched. Germline V lookup: CDR1 LGHNA, CDR2 YNLKQL (reference sequence). CDR3 sequence reads: CASSQDWGDYEQYF. Incomplete CDR3 DNA: TGTGCCAGCAGCCAGGACTGGGGGGACTATGAACAGTAC.

On this clone: Germline and genes: mouse. Sequencing ends 1 residue short of the CDR3 end; the germline J gene provides the rest. The V gene is TRBV31, the J gene TRBJ2-2; perhaps TRBD2 as D (6 bases). V lost 3 bases to trimming and J lost 0 bases, with 8 bases between them. Germline V gene lookup returns CDR1 GKSSPN and CDR2 SITVG. This CDR3 is built from 14 residues. Partial CDR3 DNA: TGTGCCTGGAGCCTGGGGTCAAACACCGGGCAGCTCTAC. It translates to CAWSLGSNTGQLY. The CDR3 in full is CAWSLGSNTGQLYF.

On this clone itself: Gene names refer to mouse genes. The sequenced fragment ends 1 residue before the CDR3 boundary, so the rest is inferred from the germline J gene. This chain joins TRBV3 and TRBJ1-2, with D unresolved. The V and J ends lost 5 bases and 2 bases respectively, with 6 bases between them. Germline V lookup: CDR1 SNHLY, CDR2 FYNGKV (reference sequence). This CDR3 is 12 amino acids long. The sequenced CDR3 bases are TGTGCCAGCAGCCCCTTCAACTCCGACTACACC. Protein product: CASSPFNSDYT. The CDR3 in its entirety is CASSPFNSDYTF.

Remarks on this clone: Gene names denote mouse genes. The read ends 1 residue early relative to the CDR3; the germline J gene fills the gap. The J gene is TRBJ2-7, the V gene TRBV16; a possible D gene is TRBD2 (6 bases). The CDR3 is 14 amino acids. With 2 bases removed from V and 0 bases from J, the gap between germline ends came to 8 bases. Per the germline V gene, CDR1 is SGHSA and CDR2 is FRNQAP. CDR3: CASSLWGSSYEQYF. The covered CDR3 bases are TGTGCAAGCAGCTTATGGGGGAGCTCCTATGAACAGTAC.

As for this clone: These gene names are mouse names. The read stops 1 residue short of the end of the CDR3; the missing end is completed from the germline J gene. The rearrangement joins TRBV31 to TRBJ1-2, with D hard to call. The CDR3 length is 13 residues. V was shortened by 2 bases and J by 0 bases, with 7 bases between the two germline ends. The germline CDR1 and CDR2 sequences are GKSSPN and SITVG. The CDR3 bases that were read are TGTGCCTGGAGTATCTCAACAAACTCCGACTACACC. Translating it yields CAWSISTNSDYT. The entire CDR3 sequence reads CAWSISTNSDYTF.

This clone has a handful of counts. Gene names follow the mouse nomenclature. The read ends 1 residue before the CDR3 terminus; that terminus is restored from the germline J gene. The gene calls are TRBV13-1 and TRBJ1-1; 7 nucleotides align to TRBD1. The CDR3 sequence is 14 residues long. The junction had 3 bases not matched to a gene; V was cut back by 4 bases and J by 0 bases. Germline values: CDR1 NSHNY, CDR2 SYGAGN. The part of the CDR3 DNA that was read is TGTGCCAGCAGTTACGGGACAGCAAACACAGAAGTCTTC. Its protein is CASSYGTANTEVF. The whole CDR3 sequence reads CASSYGTANTEVFF.

This clone was seen a handful of times. One end of the junction varies from germline; a read error may be responsible. Gene names denote mouse genes. The CDR3 end falls 1 residue outside the read, so it is completed with the germline J gene. The chain recombines TRBV20 with TRBJ2-7; 8 bases fit TRBD1. The CDR3 totals 12 residues. The V gene's germline CDR1 is GFQATS and CDR2 STVNSAI. The sequenced part of the CDR3 DNA is TGTGGTGCTTGGGACAGGTCCTATGAACAGTAC. Protein: CGAWDRSYEQY. Given in full, the CDR3 is CGAWDRSYEQYF.

Of note for this clone: Gene names refer to mouse genes. Distinct nucleotide sequences in the sample also encode this CDR3. CDR3 amino acids: CASRDRDQDTQYF. CDR3 DNA, as far as it was read: TGTGCCAGCAGAGACAGGGACCAAGACACCCAGTAC. J is TRBJ2-5 and V is TRBV26; the match to TRBD1 covers 7 bases. The sequenced fragment ends 1 residue before the CDR3 boundary, so the rest is inferred from the germline J gene. This CDR3 region has 13 residues. Germline CDR1 and CDR2: KGHPV and FQNQEV (reference sequence). After removal of 6 bases from V and 1 base from J, the junction contained 1 base not matched to a gene.

In regard to this clone: Gene names refer to mouse genes. Sequencing ends 1 residue short of the CDR3 end; the germline J gene provides the rest. This sequence joins TRBV16 and TRBJ2-7; maybe TRBD2 (5 bases). In germline, CDR1 is SGHSA, CDR2 FRNQAP. CDR3 size: 12 residues. Trimming shortened V by 3 bases and J by 4 bases, and 7 bases separated the two germline ends. The CDR3 spells CASSLLGYEQYF. The covered CDR3 bases are TGTGCAAGCAGCTTGCTGGGTTATGAACAGTAC.

With respect to this clone: The genes are named according to mouse. The read gets to within 1 residue of the CDR3 end, and the germline J gene fills in the rest. The J gene is TRBJ2-4, the V gene TRBV5, with D maybe TRBD1 (5 bases). CDR1 and CDR2 (germline): LGHNA, YNLKQL (reference sequence). The length of the CDR3 is 15 residues. V gave up 4 bases and J gave up 0 bases, with 11 bases separating them. CDR3 bases read: TGTGCCAGCAGCCCCCAAGGGGTTAGTCAAAACACCTTGTAC. Amino acid sequence: CASSPQGVSQNTLY. The full CDR3 protein is CASSPQGVSQNTLYF.